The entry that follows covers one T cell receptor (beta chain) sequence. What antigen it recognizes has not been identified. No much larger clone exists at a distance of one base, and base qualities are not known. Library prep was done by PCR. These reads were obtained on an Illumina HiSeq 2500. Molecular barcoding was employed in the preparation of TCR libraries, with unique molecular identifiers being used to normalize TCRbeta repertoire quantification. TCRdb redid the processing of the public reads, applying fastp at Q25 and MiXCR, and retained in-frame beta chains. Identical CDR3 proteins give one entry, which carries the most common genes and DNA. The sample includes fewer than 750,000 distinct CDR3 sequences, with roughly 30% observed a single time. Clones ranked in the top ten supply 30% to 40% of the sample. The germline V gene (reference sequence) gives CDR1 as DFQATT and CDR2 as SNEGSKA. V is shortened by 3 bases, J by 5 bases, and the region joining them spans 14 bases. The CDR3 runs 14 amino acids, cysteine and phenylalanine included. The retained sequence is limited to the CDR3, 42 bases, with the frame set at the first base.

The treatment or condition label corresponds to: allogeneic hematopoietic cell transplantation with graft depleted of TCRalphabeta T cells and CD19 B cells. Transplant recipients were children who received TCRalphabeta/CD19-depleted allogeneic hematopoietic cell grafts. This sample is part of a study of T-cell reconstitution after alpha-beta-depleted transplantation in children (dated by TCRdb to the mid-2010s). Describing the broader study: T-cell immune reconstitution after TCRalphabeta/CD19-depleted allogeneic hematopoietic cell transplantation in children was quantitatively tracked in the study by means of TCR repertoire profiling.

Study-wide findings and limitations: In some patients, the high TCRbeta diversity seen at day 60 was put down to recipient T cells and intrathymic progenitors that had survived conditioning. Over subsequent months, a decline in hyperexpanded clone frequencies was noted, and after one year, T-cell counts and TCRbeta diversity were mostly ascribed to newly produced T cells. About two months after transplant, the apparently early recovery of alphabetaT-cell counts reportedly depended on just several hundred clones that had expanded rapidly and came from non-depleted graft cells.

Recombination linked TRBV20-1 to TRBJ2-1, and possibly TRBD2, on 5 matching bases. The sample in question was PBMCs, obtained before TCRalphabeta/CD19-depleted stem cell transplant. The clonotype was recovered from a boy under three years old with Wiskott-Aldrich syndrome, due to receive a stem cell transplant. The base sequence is TGCAGTGCTAGTTTGCGGGCAGAAAACAATGAGCAGTTCTTC. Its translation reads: CSASLRAENNEQFF.